The entry that follows covers one T cell receptor (beta chain) sequence. The antigen is unknown. The data stem from a study of cytomegalovirus exposure and HLA in healthy donors. Study in general: A preliminary data release comprised around 85 million unique TCRs obtained from HLA-typed donors. Study observations and caveats: It was confirmed in vitro that a few of the CMV-associated chains were specific for CMV antigens.

There are 15 residues in the CDR3. Germline V lookup: CDR1 LNHDA, CDR2 SQIVND (reference sequence). The germline V and J ends were trimmed by 7 bases and 5 bases, with 18 bases remaining between them. Primers included in the PCR were 60 Vbeta and 13 Jbeta primers. TCRdb keeps only in-frame clones here, not all; method: immunoSEQ multiplex PCR. The sample lists approximately 140,000 clones, around four fifths occurring once. Healthy bone marrow donors made up the cohort. The sequenced material came from PBMCs. The rearrangement links TRBV19 to TRBJ2-1, with D tentatively TRBD2 (6 bases). The origin of this receptor is a man aged 25-45 years in good health and CMV-seronegative. CDR3 nucleotide sequence: TGTGCCAGTATTGCCAGCCAGGGAGGCGACAATGAGCAGTTCTTC. It yields the protein CASIASQGGDNEQFF.